Below are 6 T cell receptor beta chains sequenced from a single sample in a study of shared clonotypes between healthy human individuals. Profiling relied on immunoSEQ multiplex PCR, and the TCRdb table lists in-frame clones only, not all of them. In the table there are about 1.1 million clones, approximately 75% of which are singletons. The specimen sequenced was memory CD4+ T cells from PBMCs. Subset here: CD45RA-negative fraction. The origin of the receptors is a man aged 18-30 years in good health. Some clones in this sample may be carry-over from other donors' samples.

The V gene is TRBV5-1, the J gene TRBJ2-2; 7 bases match TRBD2. The trim removed 5 bases at V and 1 base at J, leaving 2 bases unmatched. The CDR3 totals 14 residues. Germline lookup yields CDR1 SGHRS and CDR2 YFSETQ. CDR3 DNA: TGCGCCAGCAGAGGGAGGGGGAACACCGGGGAGCTGTTTTTT. Encoded protein: CASRGRGNTGELFF.

The chain joins TRBV29-1 to TRBJ2-3; 7 bases align to TRBD1. CDR1 and CDR2 from the germline V gene are SQVTM and ANQGSEA. This CDR3 has 14 amino acids. V gave up 4 bases and J gave up 4 bases; unmatched junction bases: 8. The CDR3 bases are TGCAGCGTTGTTCAGGGGGAAAATCCAGATACGCAGTATTTT. Its protein is CSVVQGENPDTQYF.

A few counts support this clone. The chain couples TRBV18 to TRBJ1-2; TRBD1 might be the D (6 bases). Deletions cut 5 bases from V and 2 bases from J, with 9 bases between. The germline gives CDR1 KGHSH, CDR2 LQKENI. The CDR3 contains 13 residues. The CDR3 DNA follows: TGTGCCAGCTCAGCGGACAGAAACTATGGCTACACCTTC. Translation: CASSADRNYGYTF.

DNA for the CDR3: TGTGCCAGCAGTTCTACTAGGCACGAGCAGTTCTTC. Amino acid sequence: CASSSTRHEQFF. V and J are TRBV28 and TRBJ2-1; D perhaps matches TRBD2 (5 bases). Germline V gene sequence: CDR1 MDHEN, CDR2 SYDVKM. The V end was cut by 4 bases, the J end by 10 bases, with 11 bases between. The CDR3 sequence is 12 residues long.

The V gene is TRBV19, the J gene TRBJ1-5; D is unclear. The CDR3 spans 14 residues. Germline V gene lookup returns CDR1 LNHDA and CDR2 SQIVND (reference sequence). The V end lost 5 bases, the J end lost 6 bases, and 14 bases lay between the germline ends. Here the CDR3 reads CASSPGRRVQPQHF. Written as DNA, the CDR3 is TGTGCCAGTAGTCCCGGGCGGAGGGTTCAGCCCCAGCATTTT.

The J gene is TRBJ2-7, the V gene TRBV5-1, with D possibly TRBD2 on 6 matching bases. V lost 4 bases, J lost 5 bases, and 16 bases lay in between. The CDR3 sequence is 14 residues long. Germline CDR1 reads SGHRS; CDR2 reads YFSETQ. The CDR3 nucleotides are TGCGCCAGCAGCCTCGGACTACTCACCAACGAGCAGTACTTC. Its protein is CASSLGLLTNEQYF.